This T cell receptor (beta chain) was profiled in a study of human T cells and chemical hapten exposure. In TCRdb, the RACE reads were re-called with MiXCR into one record per CDR3 protein. The top ten clones hold 3% to 3.5% of a sample with about 65,000 distinct CDR3 sequences, around 6.1% of them seen once. Trimming took 4 bases from V and 0 from J; bases not matched to a gene: 8. The CDR3 spans 17 residues. In germline, CDR1 is SGHNT, CDR2 YYREEE (reference sequence). The time point denotes: healthy volunteer bleed at 6 weeks. Total RNA was isolated from whole blood that had not been fractionated. The sequence came from a female donor in good health. Some clones in this sample may be carry-over from other donors' samples. The specimen sequenced was whole blood. This chain joins TRBV5-4 and TRBJ1-1; 11 bases match TRBD1. The DNA of the CDR3 is TGTGCCAGCAGCCGACGGACAGGGGGCGTCATGAACACTGAAGCTTTCTTT. Its protein is CASSRRTGGVMNTEAFF.